Here is one T cell receptor (beta chain) with its context. CDR3 size: 12 residues. CDR1 and CDR2 from the germline V gene are DFQATT and SNEGSKA (reference sequence). V lost 6 bases, J lost 4 bases, and 13 bases lay in between. The data stem from a study of identical twins. One entry per CDR3 protein results from TCRdb running MiXCR on the 5' RACE reads. Among about 280,000 distinct CDR3 sequences listed, approximately 8.5% were seen once. The data also belong to a second study, concerning yellow fever vaccine responses in identical twins.

The sequence derives from a woman under 30 in good health. The chain couples TRBV20-1 to TRBJ2-7, with D tentatively TRBD2 (5 bases). What was sequenced was memory (CD45RO+) T cells sorted from blood. The CDR3 nucleotides read TGCAGTGCATTAGCTGGGAGTTACGAGCAGTACTTC. Protein: CSALAGSYEQYF.